This T cell receptor beta chain was sequenced for a study of early stage breast cancer tumors. Study information: Of some 15 invasive breast tumors, about a dozen were hormone receptor-positive, HER2-negative.

Study outcomes and limitations: Most shared enriched TCRB sequences were commonly generated ones.

Method: immunoSEQ multiplex PCR; TCRdb's copy keeps in-frame clones and lacks some. Here the sample spans some 25,000 clones, 65% to 75% being singletons. Comments on this clone: Its specificity is not known.

This sequence was found in a person in their 60s with breast cancer. Sequencing was carried out using breast tumor tissue.

The CDR3, as DNA: TGTGCCAGTAGTAGTAGACTAGCGGGTGCGAACACCGGGGAGCTGTTTTTT. It yields the protein CASSSRLAGANTGELFF. The genes are TRBV19 and TRBJ2-2; TRBD2 matches 10 bases. There are 17 residues in the CDR3. Germline V gene sequence: CDR1 LNHDA, CDR2 SQIVND (reference sequence). V lost 4 bases, J lost 0 bases, and 5 bases stayed unmatched.